The 17 T cell receptor beta chains below come from one sample, sequenced in a study of T cell responses to AZD1222 COVID-19 vaccine. Profiled with immunoSEQ multiplex PCR; TCRdb holds only in-frame clones, not every one. Counted here are 60,000 to 100,000 clones, around 92% occurring once; the ten biggest clones make up about 7.1%. This material consisted of peripheral blood, taken on day 0 of MenACWY control vaccination. These receptors came from an adult in good health.

The CDR3: CASTPEQKIAYEQYF. The CDR3 DNA reads TGTGCCAGCACCCCGGAGCAGAAAATAGCCTACGAGCAGTACTTC. The V call is TRBV28, the J call TRBJ2-7; the D is unclear. This CDR3 has 15 residues. Trimming shortened V by 7 bases and J by 2 bases, and 18 bases separated the two germline ends. CDR1 and CDR2 from the germline V gene are MDHEN and SYDVKM.

The chain is built from TRBV19 and TRBJ2-2; D possibly corresponds to TRBD1 (6 bases). The CDR3 loop spans 14 amino acids. Germline V lookup: CDR1 LNHDA, CDR2 SQIVND (reference sequence). Deletions cut 6 bases from V and 7 bases from J, with 15 bases between. In DNA, the CDR3 is TGTGCCAGTAGACCGGGGACAAGTAGCGGGGAGCTGTTTTTT. Its protein is CASRPGTSSGELFF.

V usage is TRBV7-3 and J usage is TRBJ2-1, with D possibly TRBD2 on 5 matching bases. The CDR3 covers 15 residues. The germline CDR1 and CDR2 sequences are SGHTA and FQGTGA. The V and J ends lost 1 base and 5 bases respectively, with 12 bases between them. In DNA form, the CDR3 reads TGTGCCAGCAGCTTAAAGAGCGGTGGTAACAATGAGCAGTTCTTC. Translating gives CASSLKSGGNNEQFF.

The chain uses TRBV5-3 and TRBJ1-2, with unresolved D. TRBV5-3 is filed as an ORF, its function uncertain. The germline V and J ends were trimmed by 2 bases and 3 bases, with 8 bases remaining between them. This CDR3 spans 13 amino acids. The CDR3 coding sequence is TGTGCCAGAAGCTTTGTTACCTACTATGGCTACACCTTC. It specifies CARSFVTYYGYTF.

J is TRBJ2-2 and V is TRBV9, with a possible D match to TRBD1 (6 bases). The CDR3 covers 15 residues. Germline V gene data show CDR1 as SGDLS and CDR2 as YYNGEE. V was shortened by 6 bases and J by 4 bases, with 16 bases between the two germline ends. The CDR3, as DNA: TGTGCCAGCACCACCGCAGGGGTGTCCACCGGGGAGCTGTTTTTT. Encoded protein: CASTTAGVSTGELFF.

The rearrangement joins TRBV3-1 (or the pseudogene TRBV3-2) to TRBJ1-2, with D possibly being TRBD1 (6 bases). CDR3 length: 14 amino acids. Germline CDR1 LGHDT, CDR2 YNNKEL (reference sequence). Trimming stripped 3 bases from V and 4 bases from J, with 12 bases between. The CDR3, as DNA: TGTGCCAGCAGCCAGGGACATCACTCCTATGGCTACACCTTC. Translated: CASSQGHHSYGYTF.

The chain is built from TRBV4-3 and TRBJ1-2; D is unresolved. Trimming stripped 0 bases from V and 5 bases from J, with 7 bases between. This CDR3 has 13 residues. Germline V gene sequence: CDR1 LGHNA, CDR2 YSLEER. The DNA for the CDR3 is TGCGCCAGCAGCCAAGAACTGGCGTATGGCTACACCTTC. As protein: CASSQELAYGYTF.

This clone was seen only once. J is TRBJ2-1 and V is TRBV6-2 or TRBV6-3, with D perhaps given as TRBD1 or TRBD2 (5 bases each). V gave up 2 bases and J gave up 14 bases, with 13 bases separating them. Germline loops: CDR1 MNHEY, CDR2 SVGEGT. The CDR3 sequence is 12 residues long. The CDR3 DNA sequence: TGTGCCAGCAGTTACCCGTCAGGGAGAGAGTTCTTC. Protein: CASSYPSGREFF.

The V gene is TRBV19, the J gene TRBJ1-5; D not resolved. The CDR3 is 18 residues long. Trimming removed 9 bases from V and 5 bases from J, with 29 bases in between. Germline V gene data show CDR1 as LNHDA and CDR2 as SQIVND (reference sequence). The DNA of the CDR3 is TGTGCCAGCAAACCACCCCCCTCCGGGAAGAGAATAGATCAGCCCCAGCATTTT. This gives the protein CASKPPPSGKRIDQPQHF.

This chain uses TRBV6-5 with TRBJ1-2; TRBD1 is a possible D gene (5 bases). Germline loops: CDR1 MNHEY, CDR2 SVGAGI. V dropped 7 bases and J dropped 7 bases, with 16 bases sitting between them. This CDR3 contains 13 residues. The CDR3 region is CASKERQPTGYTF. The CDR3 DNA reads as TGTGCCAGCAAGGAGAGACAGCCGACTGGCTACACCTTC.

The chain joins TRBV10-3 to TRBJ2-7; 7 bases align to TRBD2. Germline trimming cut 3 bases from V and 7 bases from J; bases unmatched to any gene: 9. The CDR3 runs to 14 residues. CDR1 ENHRY and CDR2 SYGVKD come from the germline V gene. In nucleotides, the CDR3 is TGTGCCATCAGTGATGGGAGGGCCTCGGGAGAGCAGTACTTC. Translation gives CAISDGRASGEQYF.

The V gene is TRBV30, the J gene TRBJ2-7, with 7 bases fitting TRBD2. Germline V gene sequence: CDR1 GTSNPN, CDR2 SVGIG (reference sequence). The CDR3 runs to 12 residues. Trimming removed 5 bases from V and 5 bases from J; junction bases left unmatched: 6. The CDR3, as DNA: TGTGCCTGGGCCAGGGCGGGGGACGAGCAGTACTTC. Amino acid sequence: CAWARAGDEQYF.

V usage is TRBV5-4 and J usage is TRBJ2-2; either TRBD1 or TRBD2 may fit D (5 bases each). Trimming took 3 bases from V and 2 from J, leaving 14 bases between them. Germline V gives CDR1 SGHNT, CDR2 YYREEE (reference sequence). This CDR3 contains 16 residues. The CDR3 coding sequence is TGTGCCAGCAGCTCATTCGGGACGGACAACACCGGGGAGCTGTTTTTT. Its protein is CASSSFGTDNTGELFF.

Only one count was recorded for this clone. This same CDR3 is encoded by further DNA sequences in the sample. This sequence joins TRBV27 and TRBJ1-6; 7 bases align to TRBD1. CDR1 and CDR2 from the germline V gene are MNHEY and SMNVEV (reference sequence). The CDR3 is 14 amino acids. V gave up 7 bases and J gave up 5 bases; unmatched junction bases: 5. In DNA, the CDR3 is TGTGCCAGCATGAACAGGGGTAATAATTCACCCCTCCACTTT. Translated, it gives CASMNRGNNSPLHF.

This sequence joins TRBV3-1 (or the pseudogene TRBV3-2) and TRBJ1-2; TRBD1 agrees at 8 bases. The CDR3 has 15 residues. The germline CDR1 and CDR2 sequences are LGHDT and YNNKEL (reference sequence). V lost 1 base and J lost 3; bases outside the gene matches: 4. The CDR3 DNA is TGTGCCAGCAGCCAAGGGGGGACAGGAGACTATGGCTACACCTTC. This translates into CASSQGGTGDYGYTF.

The chain employs TRBV12-3 or TRBV12-4 and TRBJ1-5; no reliable D call. The CDR3 sequence is 13 residues long. V shed 6 bases and J shed 8 bases, with 14 bases lying between them. CDR3 bases: TGTGCCAGCAGCCCCTCGGGCAAGGAGCCCCAGCATTTT. Protein product: CASSPSGKEPQHF.

Concerning this clone: The same CDR3 also results from other DNA sequences found in this sample. The chain joins TRBV5-6 to TRBJ2-1; the D is unclear. CDR1 and CDR2 (germline): SGHDT, YYEEEE. V shed 5 bases and J shed 8 bases, with 23 bases lying between them. The CDR3 consists of 16 residues. The CDR3 region is CASSPSPVAPGHEQFF. The CDR3 nucleotides read TGTGCCAGCAGTCCCTCGCCGGTAGCCCCCGGGCATGAGCAGTTCTTC.